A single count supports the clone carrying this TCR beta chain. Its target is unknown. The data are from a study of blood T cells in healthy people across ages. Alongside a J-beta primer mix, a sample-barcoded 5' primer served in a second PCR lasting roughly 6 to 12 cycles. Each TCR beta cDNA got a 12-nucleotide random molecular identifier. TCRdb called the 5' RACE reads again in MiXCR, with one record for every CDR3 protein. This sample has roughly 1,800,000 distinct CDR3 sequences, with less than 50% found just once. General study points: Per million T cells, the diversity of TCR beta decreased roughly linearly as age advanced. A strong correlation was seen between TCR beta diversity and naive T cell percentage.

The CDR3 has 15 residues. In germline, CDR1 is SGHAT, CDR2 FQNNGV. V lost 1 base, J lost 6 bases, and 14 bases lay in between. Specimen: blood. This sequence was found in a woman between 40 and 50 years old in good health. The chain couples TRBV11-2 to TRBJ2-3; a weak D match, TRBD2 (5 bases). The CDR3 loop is CASSLAASLMDTQYF. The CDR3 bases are TGTGCCAGCAGCTTAGCGGCTAGCCTAATGGATACGCAGTATTTT. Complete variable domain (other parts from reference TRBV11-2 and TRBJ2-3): EAGVAQSPRYKIIEKRQSVAFWCNPISGHATLYWYQQILGQGPKLLIQFQNNGVVDDSQLPKDRFSAERLKGVDSTLKIQPAKLEDSAVYLCASSLAASLMDTQYFGPGTRLTVL.